A selection of T cell receptor beta chains follows, all from one sample in a study of blood T cell repertoires in COVID-19. Using immunoSEQ multiplex PCR, the repertoire was profiled, and TCRdb retains in-frame clones only, with some absent. Of tens of thousands of clones in the sample, more than 70% were seen once. The sample taken for sequencing was peripheral blood. Source of these receptors: a man in his sixties with COVID-19, enrolled during active disease. Both conserved end residues are part of each CDR3. The order of the fields is D gene, clone size, J gene, V gene, CDR3 DNA, CDR3 protein. D genes are given only for firm matches. Expanded clones are given a class, and other clones once, few, many or no size at all.

.	.	TRBJ1-4	TRBV18	TGTGCCAGCTCACCACCGCCAGGACAGAATGAAAAACTGTTTTTT	CASSPPPGQNEKLFF
.	once	TRBJ1-5	TRBV3-1/TRBV3-2	TGTGCCAGCAGCCAAGATGGGGGGGGACGGCCCCAGCATTTT	CASSQDGGGRPQHF
.	.	TRBJ1-6	TRBV2	TGTGCCAGCTTGTCTCAGGGATCGGAAAATTCACCCCTCCACTTT	CASLSQGSENSPLHF
.	.	TRBJ2-1	TRBV7-3	TGTGCCAGCAGCTTAAAAAGGGAGGCTGAGCAGTTCTTC	CASSLKREAEQFF
TRBD2	.	TRBJ2-3	TRBV19	TGTGCCAGTAGTATGGGTAGCGGGGGATCTGTAGATACGCAGTATTTT	CASSMGSGGSVDTQYF
TRBD2	.	TRBJ2-1	TRBV3-1/TRBV3-2	TGTGCCAGCAGCCAAGCAAGGGCGGGGGAGGATTACAATGAGCAGTTCTTC	CASSQARAGEDYNEQFF
.	.	TRBJ1-2	TRBV6-6	TGTGCCAGCAGCCCAGCGTCGCTTGGCTACACCTTC	CASSPASLGYTF
.	few	TRBJ2-7	TRBV5-1	TGCGCCAGCACCTCGAGCGGGCAACGCTCCTACGAGCAGTACTTC	CASTSSGQRSYEQYF
.	.	TRBJ2-3	TRBV9	TGTGCCAGCAGCGTACAATCGGGGCAGGGGACAGATACGCAGTATTTT	CASSVQSGQGTDTQYF
.	.	TRBJ1-1	TRBV12-5	TGTGCTAGTGGACTAACAGGGTTCGTGTCTGAAGCTTTCTTT	CASGLTGFVSEAFF
TRBD2	many	TRBJ2-1	TRBV7-3	TGTGCCAGCAGCTCTTTAGCGGGAGTGTACAATGAGCAGTTCTTC	CASSSLAGVYNEQFF
.	.	TRBJ1-5	TRBV19	TGTGCCAGTAATCCCTCTTGGGCGCATAGCAATCAGCCCCAGCATTTT	CASNPSWAHSNQPQHF
.	.	TRBJ2-7	TRBV5-1	TGCGCCAGCAGCTCCGGGACATCTCCTCCGGACCAGTACTTC	CASSSGTSPPDQYF
.	few	TRBJ1-1	TRBV3-1/TRBV3-2	TGTGCCAGCAGCCAAGTCTGGGGGGTCCCGGCCACTGAAGCTTTCTTT	CASSQVWGVPATEAFF
TRBD1	once	TRBJ2-2	TRBV3-1/TRBV3-2	TGTGCCAGCAGCCAAGCCGGACAGGGCTTTAACACCGGGGAGCTGTTTTTT	CASSQAGQGFNTGELFF
.	.	TRBJ1-6	TRBV5-1	TGCGCCAGCAGCTTGGAAGGGGATTCACCCCTCCACTTT	CASSLEGDSPLHF
TRBD1	.	TRBJ1-3	TRBV28	TGTGCCAGCAGTCCTAGGACAGGGTCTGGAAACACCATATATTTT	CASSPRTGSGNTIYF
.	.	TRBJ1-3	TRBV5-4	TGTGCCAGCAGCTTGATGTCAGATACCAACACCATATATTTT	CASSLMSDTNTIYF
TRBD1	.	TRBJ2-5	TRBV6-5	TGTGCCAGCAGAAGGGACAGGGGGGGAGAGACCCAGTACTTC	CASRRDRGGETQYF
.	few	TRBJ1-1	TRBV28	TGTGCCAGCAGGGGCAGTGAAGCTTTCTTT	CASRGSEAFF
.	once	TRBJ1-2	TRBV4-1	TGCGCCAGCAGCCAAGGGAAAGACAGGACCATCGGGGGCTACACCTTC	CASSQGKDRTIGGYTF
.	few	TRBJ1-2	TRBV11-2	TGTGCCAGCAGCAAAGGACAGCCAGGTGGCTATGGCTACACCTTC	CASSKGQPGGYGYTF
.	.	TRBJ1-5	TRBV10-1	TGCGCCAGCAGTGATGGAGCGAGGGATCAGCCCCAGCATTTT	CASSDGARDQPQHF
.	.	TRBJ1-4	TRBV5-1	TGCGCCAGCAGCTTGGAAGCCCTCCGGGGGGAAAAACTGTTTTTT	CASSLEALRGEKLFF
.	.	TRBJ1-4	TRBV12-3/TRBV12-4	TGTGCCAGCAGTTTGGGCTCCACCGAAAAACTGTTTTTT	CASSLGSTEKLFF
.	.	TRBJ1-1	TRBV6-5	TGTGCCAGTTCCAGAGGGTTGATTGGGGTAGATGAAGCTTTCTTT	CASSRGLIGVDEAFF
TRBD2	.	TRBJ2-7	TRBV20-1	TGCAGTGCTAGTACTAGCGGGGATACCTACGAGCAGTACTTC	CSASTSGDTYEQYF
TRBD2	.	TRBJ2-1	TRBV19	TGTGCCACTGGGAGGGGTGCATACAATGAGCAGTTCTTC	CATGRGAYNEQFF
.	.	TRBJ2-1	TRBV7-9	TGTGCCAGCAGCTTGATGCGGGGACGGCCGGATGAGCAGTTCTTC	CASSLMRGRPDEQFF
.	few	TRBJ1-6	TRBV28	TGTGCCAGCCTGGACAGCAGCTCCTATAATTCACCCCTCCACTTT	CASLDSSSYNSPLHF
.	.	TRBJ2-1	TRBV6-6	TGTGCCACAACAGGTTCCTCCTACAATGAGCAGTTCTTC	CATTGSSYNEQFF
.	.	TRBJ2-7	TRBV28	TGTGCCACCGGTTCGAGCTCCTACGAGCAGTACTTC	CATGSSSYEQYF
TRBD1	.	TRBJ1-5	TRBV4-1	TGCGCCAGCAGCCACTTGACAGGGTCGGATCAGCCCCAGCATTTT	CASSHLTGSDQPQHF
.	.	TRBJ1-2	TRBV5-6	TGTGCCAGCAGCTACGGACAGTTTGGCGGCTACACCTTC	CASSYGQFGGYTF
.	.	TRBJ2-3	TRBV7-2	TGTGCCAGCAGCTTAGCGCGGGATACGCAGTATTTT	CASSLARDTQYF
TRBD1	.	TRBJ1-6	TRBV28	TGTGCCAGCAGTCCCTACAGGGGCAATTCACCCCTCCACTTT	CASSPYRGNSPLHF
.	.	TRBJ2-5	TRBV6-6	TGTGCCAGCAGTTACTCACCGGACAGCGGGACCCAGTACTTC	CASSYSPDSGTQYF
TRBD2	once	TRBJ2-7	TRBV14	TGTGCCAGCAGCCAAGGACTAGCGGGAGCGAAACTATCCTACGAGCAGTACTTC	CASSQGLAGAKLSYEQYF
TRBD1	once	TRBJ1-5	TRBV10-1	TGCGCCAGCAAACAGGGGTTGCAGCCCCAGCATTTT	CASKQGLQPQHF
.	.	TRBJ1-5	TRBV4-1	TGCGCCAGCAGCCAAGATGCAGGGGCGTATGGGGATAGCAATCAGCCCCAGCATTTT	CASSQDAGAYGDSNQPQHF
.	few	TRBJ2-1	TRBV24-1	TGTGCCACCAGTGGTGGGAGAGAGCAGTTCTTC	CATSGGREQFF
.	.	TRBJ1-6	TRBV5-1	TGCGCCAGCAGCTTGAGAGGGCAGGCCAATTCACCCCTCCACTTT	CASSLRGQANSPLHF
.	.	TRBJ2-7	TRBV5-5	TGTGCCAGCAGCTTGGACAGGTCCGACTACGAGCAGTACTTC	CASSLDRSDYEQYF
TRBD1	.	TRBJ2-7	TRBV10-1	TGCGCCAGCGGACAGGGGGGTACATACGAGCAGTACTTC	CASGQGGTYEQYF
.	many	TRBJ2-5	TRBV2	TGTGCCAGCATTTTCCCCGAGTACCAAGAGACCCAGTACTTC	CASIFPEYQETQYF
.	.	TRBJ1-5	TRBV6-5	TGTGCCAGCAGCAGACTAGGGAGCAATCAGCCCCAGCATTTT	CASSRLGSNQPQHF
.	medium-sized	TRBJ1-3	TRBV7-9	TGTGCCAGCAGTTTAAACAGCGGAAACACCATATATTTT	CASSLNSGNTIYF
TRBD2	.	TRBJ2-3	TRBV24-1	TGTGCCACCAGTTTTCCTAGCGGGAGGAGCACAGATACGCAGTATTTT	CATSFPSGRSTDTQYF
TRBD2	.	TRBJ2-3	TRBV7-3	TGTGCCAGCAGCGCAGTTCGACTAGCGGATACGCAGTATTTT	CASSAVRLADTQYF
.	.	TRBJ2-7	TRBV27	TGTGCCAGCAGTTTAGGAAAGGGGACCTACGAGCAGTACTTC	CASSLGKGTYEQYF